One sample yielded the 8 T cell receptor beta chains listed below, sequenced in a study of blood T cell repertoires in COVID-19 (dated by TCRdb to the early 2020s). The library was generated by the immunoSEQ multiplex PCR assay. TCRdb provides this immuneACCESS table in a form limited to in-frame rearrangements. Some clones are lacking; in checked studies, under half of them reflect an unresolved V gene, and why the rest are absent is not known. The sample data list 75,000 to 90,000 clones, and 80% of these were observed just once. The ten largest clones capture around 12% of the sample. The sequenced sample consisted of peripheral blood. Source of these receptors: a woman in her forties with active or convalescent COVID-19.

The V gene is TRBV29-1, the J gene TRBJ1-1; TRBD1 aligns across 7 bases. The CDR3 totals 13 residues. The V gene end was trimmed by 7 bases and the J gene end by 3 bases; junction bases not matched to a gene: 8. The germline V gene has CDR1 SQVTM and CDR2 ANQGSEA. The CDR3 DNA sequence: TGCAGCGCAGAACAGGGGATGGACACTGAAGCTTTCTTT. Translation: CSAEQGMDTEAFF.

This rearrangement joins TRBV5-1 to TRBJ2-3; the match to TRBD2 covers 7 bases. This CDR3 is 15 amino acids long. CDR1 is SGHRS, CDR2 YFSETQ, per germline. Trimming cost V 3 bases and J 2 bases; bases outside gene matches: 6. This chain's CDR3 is CASSWEGRPTDTQYF. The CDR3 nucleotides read TGCGCCAGCAGCTGGGAGGGACGGCCCACAGATACGCAGTATTTT.

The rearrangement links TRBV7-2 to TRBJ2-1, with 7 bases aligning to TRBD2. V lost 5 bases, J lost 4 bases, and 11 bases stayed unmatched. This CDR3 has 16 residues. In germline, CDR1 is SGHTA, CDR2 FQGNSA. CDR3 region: CASSLSGAGRYNEQFF. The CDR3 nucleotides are TGTGCCAGCAGCCTCAGCGGGGCGGGGAGATACAATGAGCAGTTCTTC.

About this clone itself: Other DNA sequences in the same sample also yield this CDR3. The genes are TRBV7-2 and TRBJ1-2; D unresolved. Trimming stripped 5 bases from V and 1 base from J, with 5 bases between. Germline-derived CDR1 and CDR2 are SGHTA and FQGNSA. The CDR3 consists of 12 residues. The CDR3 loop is CASSPLNYGYTF. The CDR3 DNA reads TGTGCCAGCAGCCCCCTTAACTATGGCTACACCTTC.

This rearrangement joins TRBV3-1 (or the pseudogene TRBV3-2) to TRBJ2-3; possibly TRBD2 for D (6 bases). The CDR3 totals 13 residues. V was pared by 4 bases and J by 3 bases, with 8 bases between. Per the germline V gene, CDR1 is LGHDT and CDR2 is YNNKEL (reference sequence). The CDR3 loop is CASSLGTTDTQYF. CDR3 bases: TGTGCCAGCAGCCTAGGGACTACAGATACGCAGTATTTT.

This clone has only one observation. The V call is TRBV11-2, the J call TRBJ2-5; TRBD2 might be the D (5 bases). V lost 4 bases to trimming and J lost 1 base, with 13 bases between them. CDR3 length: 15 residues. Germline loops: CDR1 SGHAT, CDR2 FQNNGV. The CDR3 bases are TGTGCCAGCAGCTCAGTACTAGATGCCCAAGAGACCCAGTACTTC. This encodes CASSSVLDAQETQYF.

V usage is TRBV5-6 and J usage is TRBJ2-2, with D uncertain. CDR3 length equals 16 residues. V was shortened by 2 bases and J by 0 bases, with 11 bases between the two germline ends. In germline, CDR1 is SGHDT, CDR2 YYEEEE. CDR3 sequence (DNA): TGTGCCAGCAGCTTATGGCAGAGGACGAACACCGGGGAGCTGTTTTTT. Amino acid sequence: CASSLWQRTNTGELFF.

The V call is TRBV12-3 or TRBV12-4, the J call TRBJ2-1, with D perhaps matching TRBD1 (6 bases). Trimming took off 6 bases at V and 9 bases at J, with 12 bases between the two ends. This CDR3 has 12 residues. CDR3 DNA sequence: TGTGCCAGCAGGACACAGGGAATTGAGCAGTTCTTC. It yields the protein CASRTQGIEQFF.